The present T cell receptor beta chain was sequenced within a study of blood T cell repertoires in COVID-19. Overall study: Both acute and convalescent COVID-19 samples were obtained from the United States, Italy and Spain. Sources were T cells, B-cell-depleted T cells, or PBMCs; the material itself was cDNA or gDNA.

Seattle enrolled patients during active infection and tracked them longitudinally. Trimming removed 6 bases at V and 5 bases at J, with 16 bases between. Germline assignment: CDR1 MNHNY and CDR2 SVGAGI (reference sequence). The CDR3 extends over 14 amino acids. Original handling: Amplifying reference gene primers gave estimates of nucleated cell counts. Sequencing used immunoSEQ multiplex PCR; TCRdb keeps in-frame clones, though not all of them. Clonal size and the V and J genes are those of that table, whereas D and trimming came from the DNA. The sample lists some 120,000 clones; around 85% were seen once.

This receptor was obtained from a man in his thirties or forties with COVID-19, enrolled during active disease. V is TRBV6-6 and J is TRBJ1-1; D unclear. The specimen was peripheral blood. The CDR3 nucleotides read TGTGCCAGCAGCCGAGATCGCAGGCAAACTGAAGCTTTCTTT. It encodes CASSRDRRQTEAFF.